The 29 T cell receptor beta chains below all came from one sample that was sequenced in a study of blood T cell repertoires in COVID-19. The table came from immunoSEQ multiplex PCR; TCRdb's copy has only in-frame clones and leaves some out. The sample has 150,000 to 200,000 clones, 86% seen once. Sequencing was carried out using peripheral blood. The receptor source for this set is a woman older than 75 in a cohort sampled during active or convalescent COVID-19.

The chain combines TRBV19 with TRBJ1-1; 7 nucleotides agree with TRBD1. The germline gives CDR1 LNHDA, CDR2 SQIVND (reference sequence). Germline trimming cut 6 bases from V and 0 bases from J; bases unmatched to any gene: 4. The CDR3 totals 14 residues. The CDR3 DNA follows: TGTGCCAGTAGGGAGACAGGGCTGAACACTGAAGCTTTCTTT. Its protein is CASRETGLNTEAFF. The full variable domain, in which reference TRBV19 and TRBJ1-1 provide the parts outside the CDR3, is DGGITQSPKYLFRKEGQNVTLSCEQNLNHDAMYWYRQDPGQGLRLIYYSQIVNDFQKGDIAEGYSVSREKKESFPLTVTSAQKNPTAFYLCASRETGLNTEAFFGQGTRLTVV.

The J gene is TRBJ2-5, the V gene TRBV19; D not resolved. Germline values: CDR1 LNHDA, CDR2 SQIVND (reference sequence). Trimming took off 5 bases at V and 1 base at J, with 14 bases between the two ends. The CDR3 spans 15 residues. The CDR3 DNA is TGTGCCAGTAGTCTGCGGTTGAACGGCCAAGAGACCCAGTACTTC. Translating gives CASSLRLNGQETQYF.

The V call is TRBV12-3 or TRBV12-4, the J call TRBJ1-5; D possibly corresponds to TRBD1 (6 bases). CDR3 length: 13 residues. The ends were cut back, 5 bases at V and 3 bases at J, with 8 bases in the middle. CDR3 nucleotides: TGTGCCAGCAGTGGACAGCACAATCAGCCCCAGCATTTT. As protein: CASSGQHNQPQHF.

The gene calls are TRBV29-1 and TRBJ1-2, with D possibly TRBD1 on 5 matching bases. The V end lost 6 bases, the J end lost 4 bases, and 12 bases lay between the germline ends. The germline V gene has CDR1 SQVTM and CDR2 ANQGSEA. The CDR3 extends over 12 amino acids. The CDR3 region is CSVLRASYGYTF. As DNA, the CDR3 is TGCAGCGTCCTCAGGGCCTCCTATGGCTACACCTTC.

The gene calls are TRBV24-1 and TRBJ1-2, with 8 bases matching TRBD1. The CDR3 sequence is 15 residues long. Germline CDR1 is KGHDR and CDR2 is SFDVKD. Unmatched junction bases numbered 9, after V lost 7 bases and J lost 3 bases. The CDR3 DNA follows: TGTGCCACCAGCAAACGACAGGGGAATGACTATGGCTACACCTTC. It codes for CATSKRQGNDYGYTF.

The gene calls are TRBV6-5 and TRBJ1-6; 7 bases fit TRBD1. With V trimmed by 5 bases and J by 9 bases, 7 bases remained unmatched. The CDR3 runs to 14 residues. Germline V gene sequence: CDR1 MNHEY, CDR2 SVGAGI. The CDR3 nucleotides read TGTGCCAGCAGTATACAGGGGATGGGTTCACCCCTCCACTTT. Translated, it gives CASSIQGMGSPLHF.

This chain joins TRBV9 and TRBJ2-7; TRBD2 might be the D (5 bases). CDR3 length: 14 residues. The V gene's germline CDR1 is SGDLS and CDR2 YYNGEE. The ends were cut back, 0 bases at V and 1 base at J, with 8 bases in the middle. CDR3 in DNA: TGTGCCAGCAGCGTAGAGCCGGGGTCCTACGAGCAGTACTTC. It specifies CASSVEPGSYEQYF.

The CDR3 reads CASSLSQINSPLHF. CDR3 bases: TGTGCCAGCAGCTTAAGTCAGATTAATTCACCCCTCCACTTT. This chain connects TRBV11-3 to TRBJ1-6; D ambiguous. The CDR3 sequence is 14 residues long. Germline CDR1 reads SGHNT; CDR2 reads YENEEA. Trimming cost V 2 bases and J 6 bases, with 8 bases left between them. Full variable domain (outside the CDR3, taken from reference TRBV11-3 and TRBJ1-6): EAGVVQSPRYKIIEKKQPVAFWCNPISGHNTLYWYLQNLGQGPELLIRYENEEAVDDSQLPKDRFSAERLKGVDSTLKIQPAELGDSAVYLCASSLSQINSPLHFGNGTRLTVT.

A single count supports this clone. This sequence joins TRBV10-3 and TRBJ1-4; a weak D match, TRBD1 (5 bases). This CDR3 has 13 residues. The V end lost 6 bases, the J end lost 7 bases, and 12 bases lay between the germline ends. Germline-derived CDR1 and CDR2 are ENHRY and SYGVKD. The CDR3 nucleotides read TGTGCCATCAGGGGGGAGGAAGGTGAAAAACTGTTTTTT. Protein product: CAIRGEEGEKLFF.

J is TRBJ1-4 and V is TRBV4-1; 8 bases are shared with TRBD1. The V and J ends lost 3 bases and 4 bases, in that order; junction bases with no gene match: 4. Per the germline V gene, CDR1 is MGHRA and CDR2 is YSYEKL. There are 15 residues in the CDR3. The CDR3 DNA sequence: TGCGCCAGCAGCCAGGGACAGGTCAATAATGAAAAACTGTTTTTT. Encoded protein: CASSQGQVNNEKLFF.

The chain carries TRBV5-8 and TRBJ2-5; D may be TRBD1 (5 bases). The V gene lost 4 bases and the J gene lost 1 base, with 17 bases spanning the gap. The CDR3 is made up of 16 amino acids. From germline, CDR1 is SGHTS and CDR2 YDEGEE. CDR3 sequence: CASSRTSLWGQETQYF. DNA of the CDR3: TGTGCCAGCAGCCGGACATCCCTATGGGGCCAAGAGACCCAGTACTTC.

The V gene is TRBV10-3, the J gene TRBJ2-1; TRBD2 aligns across 10 bases. The V gene end was trimmed by 4 bases and the J gene end by 10 bases; junction bases not matched to a gene: 10. CDR3 length equals 15 residues. Germline CDR1 ENHRY, CDR2 SYGVKD. The CDR3 spells CAISGGEREGREQFF. As DNA, the CDR3 is TGTGCCATCAGTGGAGGCGAGCGGGAGGGGCGGGAGCAGTTCTTC.

The rearrangement joins TRBV28 to TRBJ2-1, with 9 bases that match TRBD2. The CDR3 extends over 15 amino acids. Germline V CDR1 and CDR2: MDHEN, SYDVKM. Trimming took 6 bases from V and 8 from J; bases not matched to a gene: 11. The CDR3 DNA reads as TGTGCCAGCAGCATTAGCGGGGGCCTTAGTGATGAGCAGTTCTTC. This translates into CASSISGGLSDEQFF.

This clone was seen just once. The gene calls are TRBV24-1 and TRBJ2-5; TRBD2 matches 7 bases. CDR1 KGHDR and CDR2 SFDVKD come from the germline V gene. Losses at the gene ends were 3 bases for V and 1 base for J; bases not matched to a gene: 7. The CDR3 has 16 residues. In DNA form, the CDR3 reads TGTGCCACCAGTGATCGTAGCGGGCAATCCCAAGAGACCCAGTACTTC. It encodes CATSDRSGQSQETQYF.

Here the CDR3 DNA reads TGTGCCAGTAAACGGGGGGACTCTGGAAACACCATATATTTT. Its protein is CASKRGDSGNTIYF. The chain joins TRBV19 to TRBJ1-3; weak D call: TRBD1 (5 bases). There are 14 residues in the CDR3. The germline CDR1 and CDR2 sequences are LNHDA and SQIVND (reference sequence). V was shortened by 7 bases and J by 0 bases, with 10 bases between the two germline ends. Combining the CDR3 with reference TRBV19 and TRBJ1-3 gives the whole variable domain DGGITQSPKYLFRKEGQNVTLSCEQNLNHDAMYWYRQDPGQGLRLIYYSQIVNDFQKGDIAEGYSVSREKKESFPLTVTSAQKNPTAFYLCASKRGDSGNTIYFGEGSWLTVV.

The DNA for the CDR3 is TGTGCCAGCAGTTCGCGACAAGCACCAGATACGCAGTATTTT. Translating gives CASSSRQAPDTQYF. V and J are TRBV28 and TRBJ2-3; D is ambiguous. There are 14 residues in the CDR3. Germline V gives CDR1 MDHEN, CDR2 SYDVKM. V lost 4 bases to trimming and J lost 4 bases, with 12 bases between them.

J is TRBJ2-3 and V is TRBV28, with 16 bases identical to TRBD2. J was trimmed by 4 bases and V by 4 bases; bases with no gene match: 11. CDR1 is MDHEN and CDR2 is SYDVKM in the germline V gene. The CDR3 totals 19 residues. CDR3 loop: CASSSYGTSGRAVADTQYF. CDR3 nucleotides: TGTGCCAGCAGTTCCTACGGGACTAGCGGGAGGGCCGTCGCAGATACGCAGTATTTT.

This chain uses TRBV12-5 with TRBJ2-4; TRBD2 aligns across 12 bases. Germline assignment: CDR1 LGHNT and CDR2 FRNRAP. V was pared by 2 bases and J by 6 bases, with 8 bases of the junction left unmatched. This CDR3 is 17 amino acids long. As DNA, the CDR3 is TGTGCTAGTGGTTTGTGGCCCAGACTAGCGGGAGTAAACATTCAGTACTTC. Amino acids: CASGLWPRLAGVNIQYF.

This clone has a handful of counts. The rearrangement uses TRBV4-1 and TRBJ2-7; D not certain. This CDR3 has 13 amino acids. The V gene's germline CDR1 is MGHRA and CDR2 YSYEKL. V was shortened by 3 bases and J by 2 bases, with 8 bases between the two germline ends. The CDR3 region has the DNA TGCGCCAGCAGCCATGAACTCACCTACGAGCAGTACTTC. Encoded protein: CASSHELTYEQYF.

J is TRBJ2-2 and V is TRBV2, with TRBD2 identical over 9 bases. The J segment lost 7 bases and the V segment lost 5 bases, leaving 8 bases of the junction unmatched. Germline values: CDR1 SNHLY, CDR2 FYNNEI. CDR3 length: 15 residues. This chain's CDR3 is CASSLLAGAGGELFF. The CDR3 DNA is TGTGCCAGCAGTCTTTTAGCGGGAGCGGGCGGGGAGCTGTTTTTT. The full variable domain, its missing parts supplied by reference TRBV2 and TRBJ2-2, is EPEVTQTPSHQVTQMGQEVILRCVPISNHLYFYWYRQILGQKVEFLVSFYNNEISEKSEIFDDQFSVERPDGSNFTLKIRSTKLEDSAMYFCASSLLAGAGGELFFGEGSRLTVL.

This chain links TRBV11-2 with TRBJ1-1; D not resolved. From germline, CDR1 is SGHAT and CDR2 FQNNGV. The CDR3 is made up of 12 amino acids. V lost 1 base, J lost 8 bases, and 8 bases lay in between. CDR3 in amino acids: CASSLGPQEAFF. CDR3 sequence (DNA): TGTGCCAGCAGCTTAGGCCCGCAGGAAGCTTTCTTT.

This rearrangement joins TRBV5-1 to TRBJ1-1, with D perhaps TRBD1 (6 bases). The CDR3 is made up of 16 amino acids. From germline, CDR1 is SGHRS and CDR2 YFSETQ. V dropped 0 bases and J dropped 0 bases, with 12 bases sitting between them. CDR3 amino acids: CASSLAGQGLNTEAFF. CDR3 sequence (DNA): TGCGCCAGCAGCTTGGCAGGGCAGGGGCTGAACACTGAAGCTTTCTTT.

The rearrangement joins TRBV18 to TRBJ1-5; 7 nucleotides match TRBD1. Germline trimming cut 2 bases from V and 7 bases from J; bases unmatched to any gene: 5. Germline values: CDR1 KGHSH, CDR2 LQKENI. The CDR3 runs 14 residues. The CDR3: CASSPNTGDQPQHF. The CDR3, as DNA: TGTGCCAGCTCACCAAATACAGGGGACCAGCCCCAGCATTTT.

V usage is TRBV12-3 or TRBV12-4 and J usage is TRBJ2-1; TRBD2 aligns across 10 bases. This CDR3 has 13 residues. After removal of 7 bases from V and 9 bases from J, the junction contained 6 bases not matched to a gene. CDR3 sequence (DNA): TGTGCCAGCACTCGACTAGCGGGCTTTGAGCAGTTCTTC. The encoded protein is CASTRLAGFEQFF.

The chain couples TRBV7-6 to TRBJ1-6, with a possible D match to TRBD1 (5 bases). The CDR3 runs to 14 residues. Trimming shortened V by 1 base and J by 8 bases, and 9 bases separated the two germline ends. CDR1 is SGHVS, CDR2 FNYEAQ, per germline. The CDR3 nucleotides read TGTGCCAGCAGCTTAGACTCGGGGGATTCACCCCTCCACTTT. It translates to CASSLDSGDSPLHF.

This rearrangement joins TRBV7-2 to TRBJ1-3; tentative D call: TRBD1 (6 bases). The CDR3 has 14 amino acids. The germline V and J ends were trimmed by 2 bases and 3 bases, with 8 bases remaining between them. Germline V gene lookup returns CDR1 SGHTA and CDR2 FQGNSA. CDR3 in amino acids: CASSLTGSGNTIYF. The DNA for the CDR3 is TGTGCCAGCAGCTTAACAGGGAGTGGAAACACCATATATTTT.

V gene TRBV7-9 combines with J gene TRBJ1-1, with 8 bases matching TRBD1. The V segment lost 5 bases and the J segment 4 bases; nucleotides outside the gene matches: 3. This CDR3 is built from 13 residues. Germline values: CDR1 SEHNR, CDR2 FQNEAQ (reference sequence). The CDR3 DNA reads as TGTGCCAGCAGCGACAGGGGCAGCACTGAAGCTTTCTTT. Protein: CASSDRGSTEAFF.

This clone was seen a single time. The chain joins TRBV6-5 to TRBJ1-2, with D perhaps TRBD1 (5 bases). Trimming stripped 6 bases from V and 4 bases from J, with 15 bases between. The germline V gene encodes CDR1 MNHEY and CDR2 SVGAGI. The CDR3 runs 14 residues. The CDR3 DNA is TGTGCCAGCAGCCTAGGGCAGGGCCTCTATGGCTACACCTTC. This sequence encodes CASSLGQGLYGYTF.

The chain carries TRBV4-2 and TRBJ1-2; weak D call: TRBD1 (5 bases). The CDR3 loop spans 15 amino acids. V lost 0 bases and J 8 bases, leaving 16 bases between the germline ends. Germline V lookup: CDR1 LGHNA, CDR2 YNFKEQ. The CDR3 DNA is TGTGCCAGCAGCCAAGATCCGGGGGGTTTGAGAGGCTACACCTTC. Its translation is CASSQDPGGLRGYTF.